The rows below give T cell receptor beta chains drawn from one sample of a study of cytotoxic CD8 clonotypes in ibrutinib-treated CLL. Produced via immunoSEQ multiplex PCR; TCRdb's table is partial and in-frame only. The sample shows 200,000 to 250,000 clones, more than 65% of them seen only once. Sequencing was performed on PBMCs, taken after 12 months of ibrutinib treatment. The receptor source for this set is a human donor with chronic lymphocytic leukemia. Both conserved end residues are part of each CDR3. The D gene is left open where the match is weak. The listing skips clone size in some rows; elsewhere it reads once, few, many or a size class.

clone_size	v_call	j_call	d_call	cdr3_aa	cdr3_nt
-	TRBV30	TRBJ2-7	-	CAWSGRALHEQYF	TGTGCCTGGAGTGGGAGGGCCCTCCACGAGCAGTACTTC
-	TRBV5-1	TRBJ1-4	TRBD1	CASSSSRDRATNEKLFF	TGCGCCAGCAGCTCGTCCCGGGACAGGGCAACTAATGAAAAACTGTTTTTT
few	TRBV4-1	TRBJ2-1	TRBD2	CASSQEGSGGVREQFF	TGCGCCAGCAGCCAAGAAGGTAGCGGGGGGGTTCGGGAGCAGTTCTTC
-	TRBV25-1	TRBJ1-2	-	CASSDPVGGSGYGYTF	TGTGCCAGCAGTGATCCCGTGGGGGGAAGTGGCTATGGCTACACCTTC
few	TRBV19	TRBJ2-1	-	CASSKGQSLNEQFF	TGTGCCAGTAGTAAGGGACAATCCTTAAATGAGCAGTTCTTC
-	TRBV5-6	TRBJ1-2	-	CASSPGTPGVYGYTF	TGTGCCAGCAGTCCCGGGACACCGGGGGTCTATGGCTACACCTTC
once	TRBV7-2	TRBJ2-5	-	CASSLATEIRETQYF	TGTGCCAGCAGCTTAGCGACAGAGATTCGAGAGACCCAGTACTTC
-	TRBV30	TRBJ1-4	-	CAWTWGLNEKLFF	TGTGCCTGGACGTGGGGCCTGAATGAAAAACTGTTTTTT
-	TRBV30	TRBJ2-1	-	CAWRDNVGSPQFF	TGTGCCTGGAGGGACAACGTCGGGTCCCCCCAGTTCTTC
few	TRBV30	TRBJ1-1	-	CAWSVEGWTEAFF	TGTGCCTGGAGTGTAGAAGGGTGGACTGAAGCTTTCTTT
-	TRBV19	TRBJ1-2	TRBD1	CASSLTGDYGYTF	TGTGCCAGCAGTTTAACAGGGGACTATGGCTACACCTTC
-	TRBV28	TRBJ2-4	TRBD1	CASSFRQGGGYDKNIQYF	TGTGCCAGCAGTTTCCGACAGGGGGGCGGTTATGACAAAAACATTCAGTACTTC
-	TRBV6-4	TRBJ1-1	TRBD1	CASSGPSGTGRTEAFF	TGTGCCAGCAGTGGCCCCTCCGGGACAGGGCGTACTGAAGCTTTCTTT
-	TRBV10-2	TRBJ2-3	-	CASSASTDTQYF	TGCGCCAGCAGTGCTAGCACAGATACGCAGTATTTT
-	TRBV11-2	TRBJ2-5	-	CASSSGVQETQYF	TGTGCCAGCAGCTCTGGCGTCCAAGAGACCCAGTACTTC
-	TRBV27	TRBJ2-7	-	CASSPQGTIYEQYF	TGTGCCAGCAGTCCCCAGGGGACAATATACGAGCAGTACTTC
-	TRBV9	TRBJ1-1	TRBD1	CASSGQGAEAFF	TGTGCCAGCAGCGGACAGGGCGCTGAAGCTTTCTTT
-	TRBV4-1	TRBJ1-5	-	CASSQDVTVRPQHF	TGCGCCAGCAGCCAAGATGTTACGGTTAGGCCCCAGCATTTT
-	TRBV11-3	TRBJ1-1	TRBD1	CASSADRGLTEAFF	TGTGCCAGCAGCGCAGACAGGGGGTTGACTGAAGCTTTCTTT
few	TRBV4-3	TRBJ2-1	TRBD2	CASSQGGLAGGPVNEQFF	TGCGCCAGCAGCCAAGGGGGACTAGCGGGAGGGCCGGTCAATGAGCAGTTCTTC
once	TRBV29-1	TRBJ1-2	-	CSAGARYTF	TGCAGCGCGGGGGCCCGCTACACCTTC
-	TRBV7-6	TRBJ1-1	-	CASSLALRTNTEAFF	TGTGCCAGCAGCTTAGCGCTACGGACGAACACTGAAGCTTTCTTT
-	TRBV7-3	TRBJ1-1	TRBD1	CASSLTPGQGTEAFF	TGTGCCAGCAGCTTAACACCGGGACAGGGCACTGAAGCTTTCTTT
-	TRBV5-1	TRBJ1-5	-	CASSLSAGGNQPQHF	TGCGCCAGCAGCTTGTCGGCAGGCGGCAATCAGCCCCAGCATTTT
-	TRBV2	TRBJ1-5	TRBD1	CASSQTGLGNQPQHF	TGTGCCAGCAGTCAGACAGGGTTGGGCAATCAGCCCCAGCATTTT
-	TRBV4-2	TRBJ2-3	-	CASSQGLSRGDGTDTQYF	TGTGCCAGCAGCCAAGGTCTGAGTCGGGGTGATGGTACAGATACGCAGTATTTT
-	TRBV19	TRBJ2-3	TRBD1	CATADRDVDTQYF	TGTGCCACCGCGGACAGGGACGTAGATACGCAGTATTTT
-	TRBV6-1	TRBJ1-3	-	CASSEDRPSSGNTIYF	TGTGCCAGCAGTGAAGACAGGCCCTCCTCTGGAAACACCATATATTTT
once	TRBV28	TRBJ2-7	TRBD2	CASTAGGPIYEQYF	TGTGCCAGCACAGCGGGAGGGCCGATATACGAGCAGTACTTC
few	TRBV30	TRBJ1-4	TRBD1	CAWSIPRDRLRSGEKLFF	TGTGCCTGGAGTATTCCCCGGGACAGGTTACGTTCCGGTGAAAAACTGTTTTTT
-	TRBV6-1	TRBJ1-5	-	CASSPDGLRNQPQHF	TGTGCCAGCAGCCCAGACGGGCTACGTAATCAGCCCCAGCATTTT
-	TRBV7-9	TRBJ2-3	TRBD1	CASSGRTGSADTQYF	TGTGCCAGCAGCGGGCGGACAGGGTCGGCAGATACGCAGTATTTT
-	TRBV11-2	TRBJ2-7	-	CASSLEYGVRGEQYF	TGTGCCAGCAGCTTAGAGTATGGGGTACGGGGCGAGCAGTACTTC
once	TRBV4-1	TRBJ2-2	-	CASRRVYVGVGELFF	TGCGCCAGCAGGAGAGTATATGTAGGGGTCGGGGAGCTGTTTTTT
-	TRBV19	TRBJ2-3	TRBD2	CASSIDTAGRDTQYF	TGTGCCAGTAGTATAGATACAGCGGGAAGAGATACGCAGTATTTT
once	TRBV7-2	TRBJ2-7	TRBD2	CASSLRGGEQYF	TGTGCCAGCAGCTTACGGGGGGGAGAGCAGTACTTC
-	TRBV30	TRBJ2-6	-	CASYISGANVLTF	TGTGCCTCCTACATATCTGGGGCCAACGTCCTGACTTTC
once	TRBV18	TRBJ2-1	-	CASSHRGSSYNEQFF	TGTGCCAGCTCACATCGGGGGAGCTCCTACAATGAGCAGTTCTTC
-	TRBV18	TRBJ2-4	-	CASLQKGLLAKNIQYF	TGTGCCAGCTTGCAGAAGGGATTACTAGCCAAAAACATTCAGTACTTC
-	TRBV5-5	TRBJ1-2	-	CASSPRTVPANYGYTF	TGTGCCAGCAGCCCAAGGACAGTACCGGCGAACTATGGCTACACCTTC
many	TRBV4-1	TRBJ2-2	-	CASSQEGGEVPPGELFF	TGCGCCAGCAGCCAAGAGGGTGGGGAGGTCCCCCCCGGGGAGCTGTTTTTT
few	TRBV18	TRBJ1-2	TRBD1	CASSPGKNRGNYGYTF	TGTGCCAGCTCACCAGGGAAGAACAGGGGGAACTATGGCTACACCTTC